In this sample, the clone carrying this TCR beta chain turned up a few times. The use of a sample-barcoded 5' primer and a J-beta primer mix characterized a second PCR of about 7 to 12 cycles. From each sample, at least 3 million paired-end reads containing CDR3 were obtained. TCRdb fed the 5' RACE reads into MiXCR, producing one record per CDR3 protein. Of approximately 490,000 distinct CDR3 sequences detected, under 30% appear once; the ten largest clones hold roughly 9%. These data are taken from a study of blood T cells in healthy people across ages. Per sample, extraction of total RNA gave at least 5.5 micrograms in every case. Trimming took 5 bases from V and 2 from J, leaving 16 bases between them. The germline V gene encodes CDR1 DFQATT and CDR2 SNEGSKA (reference sequence). The CDR3 has 15 amino acids. The data were also submitted as part of a second study, on T cells of mothers and their children. This second study notes: Three mothers and their six children, all healthy Caucasians, donated. Each mother yielded more than 9.5 million TCR beta CDR3 reads. Each child yielded a few million reads.

This chain uses TRBV20-1 with TRBJ1-5, with D perhaps TRBD1 (6 bases). This clonotype was obtained from a boy under 18 in good health. The sample taken for sequencing was blood. The CDR3 sequence: CSAQTAGGGNQPQHF. The DNA for the CDR3 is TGCAGTGCTCAGACGGCGGGGGGCGGCAATCAGCCCCAGCATTTT.